This T cell receptor beta chain was obtained from a study of cytomegalovirus exposure and HLA in healthy donors. Study-wide results and limits: Later analysis found that TCR beta chains associated with HLA were more clonally expanded than other, equally common chains. Presence/absence analysis assumed near-uniform sequencing depth across donors. For most TCR beta V segments, an earlier analysis put the productive rate at about 87% or about 30% of the time. Later work associated around 18,000 TCR beta sequences with HLA alleles at 0.05 false discovery rate.

On this clone itself: Its antigen is not identified.

The PCR used 60 Vbeta and 13 Jbeta primers. The assay was immunoSEQ multiplex PCR, and TCRdb's table has in-frame clones only and misses some. This table holds 100,000 to 150,000 clones, more than 70% found once. Per the germline V gene, CDR1 is SGHRS and CDR2 is YFSETQ. This CDR3 has 14 residues. V was clipped by 3 bases and J by 2 bases; unmatched bases: 2. Sequencing was done on a sample of PBMCs. This chain links TRBV5-1 with TRBJ2-3; 8 positions match TRBD2. The sequence came from a woman aged 55 to 70 in good health and CMV-seronegative. CDR3 amino acids: CASSSGGATDTQYF. CDR3 DNA sequence: TGCGCCAGCAGCTCCGGGGGGGCCACAGATACGCAGTATTTT.